The 29 T cell receptor beta chains below all came from one sample that was sequenced in a study of cytomegalovirus exposure and HLA in healthy donors. With 60 Vbeta and 13 Jbeta primers, the PCR was carried out. Using immunoSEQ multiplex PCR, the repertoire was profiled, and TCRdb retains in-frame clones only, with some absent. The data contain around 120,000 clones, approximately 70% of them seen just once; the ten biggest clones take up approximately 11%. Sequenced material: PBMCs. These TCRs come from a middle-aged man in good health and CMV-seropositive.

This clone came up a few times. The chain links TRBV6-4 to TRBJ2-3; 10 bases are shared with TRBD2. The trim removed 7 bases at V and 0 bases at J, leaving 4 bases unmatched. The CDR3 contains 15 residues. CDR1 MRHNA and CDR2 SNTAGT come from the germline V gene. In nucleotides, the CDR3 is TGTGCCAGCAAACTGACTAGCGGGAGCACAGATACGCAGTATTTT. It specifies CASKLTSGSTDTQYF.

The chain carries TRBV19 and TRBJ1-5, with 7 bases matching TRBD1. This CDR3 spans 14 amino acids. Trimming took 8 bases from V and 5 from J; bases not matched to a gene: 9. The germline V gene has CDR1 LNHDA and CDR2 SQIVND (reference sequence). The CDR3 loop is CASEPGQIYQPQHF. The CDR3 nucleotides are TGTGCCAGTGAGCCGGGACAGATTTATCAGCCCCAGCATTTT.

The rearrangement links TRBV6-1 to TRBJ2-2, with TRBD1 matching 7 bases. The CDR3 runs 15 residues. Germline V gene lookup returns CDR1 MNHNS and CDR2 SASEGT. V was pared by 9 bases and J by 4 bases, with 11 bases of the junction left unmatched. The CDR3 region is CASYVGTAGTGELFF. CDR3 sequence (DNA): TGTGCCAGTTATGTGGGGACAGCCGGCACCGGGGAGCTGTTTTTT.

The chain recombines TRBV5-1 with TRBJ2-5; D gene ambiguous. Trimming took off 4 bases at V and 5 bases at J, with 15 bases between the two ends. This CDR3 region has 14 residues. Germline V gene data show CDR1 as SGHRS and CDR2 as YFSETQ. CDR3 in DNA: TGCGCCAGCAGCGAATCGTCTCCCGAGGAGACCCAGTACTTC. It yields the protein CASSESSPEETQYF. Full variable domain (rest looked up from reference TRBV5-1 and TRBJ2-5): KAGVTQTPRYLIKTRGQQVTLSCSPISGHRSVSWYQQTPGQGLQFLFEYFSETQRNKGNFPGRFSGRQFSNSRSEMNVSTLELGDSALYLCASSESSPEETQYFGPGTRLLVL.

The chain is built from TRBV4-1 and TRBJ2-1; 15 nucleotides align to TRBD2. The CDR3 totals 18 residues. Trimming took 5 bases from V and 6 from J; bases not matched to a gene: 11. Germline V lookup: CDR1 MGHRA, CDR2 YSYEKL. CDR3 sequence: CASSEPGLAGGRVNEQFF. CDR3 coding DNA: TGCGCCAGCAGCGAACCGGGACTAGCGGGAGGTCGCGTCAATGAGCAGTTCTTC.

This clone was seen only a few times. The chain links TRBV19 to TRBJ1-5; D unclear. V gave up 7 bases and J gave up 9 bases, with 10 bases separating them. Germline V lookup: CDR1 LNHDA, CDR2 SQIVND (reference sequence). The CDR3 totals 11 residues. The CDR3 DNA follows: TGTGCCAGTACCCCCAAGAGGCCCCAGCATTTT. It codes for CASTPKRPQHF.

J is TRBJ1-2 and V is TRBV9; 9 nucleotides match TRBD1. V shed 0 bases, J shed 8 bases, and the junction held 8 bases outside the gene matches. Germline V gives CDR1 SGDLS, CDR2 YYNGEE. This CDR3 comprises 15 residues. The CDR3 loop is CASSVDLGTGIGYTF. Written as DNA, the CDR3 is TGTGCCAGCAGCGTAGATCTCGGGACAGGGATCGGCTACACCTTC. Full variable domain (outside the CDR3, taken from reference TRBV9 and TRBJ1-2): DSGVTQTPKHLITATGQRVTLRCSPRSGDLSVYWYQQSLDQGLQFLIQYYNGEERAKGNILERFSAQQFPDLHSELNLSSLELGDSALYFCASSVDLGTGIGYTFGSGTRLTVV.

The chain combines TRBV6-5 with TRBJ1-5, with D perhaps matching TRBD1 (5 bases). The CDR3 runs to 15 residues. Trimming stripped 2 bases from V and 2 bases from J, with 10 bases between. Germline CDR1 is MNHEY and CDR2 is SVGAGI. The CDR3 protein is CASSYGIGGNQPQHF. In DNA, the CDR3 is TGTGCCAGCAGTTACGGAATAGGGGGCAATCAGCCCCAGCATTTT.

The chain carries TRBV6-5 and TRBJ2-3, with 7 bases lining up with TRBD2. The CDR3 has 15 residues. V dropped 6 bases and J dropped 5; count of bases not matched to a gene: 11. The germline V gene has CDR1 MNHEY and CDR2 SVGAGI. The CDR3 DNA follows: TGTGCCAGCAGGACCCAGGCTAGCGGTTTAGATACGCAGTATTTT. Its translation is CASRTQASGLDTQYF.

This clone showed up just once. This chain links TRBV2 with TRBJ2-7; weak D call: TRBD2 (6 bases). The CDR3 spans 13 residues. Trimming took off 3 bases at V and 6 bases at J, with 12 bases between the two ends. Germline V gene lookup returns CDR1 SNHLY and CDR2 FYNNEI. As DNA, the CDR3 is TGTGCCAGCAGTGAGGGGGGAACCGGCGAGCAGTACGTC. Amino acids: CASSEGGTGEQYV.

This clone was seen a handful of times. The chain employs TRBV2 and TRBJ1-1; 7 bases are a match to TRBD1. Germline CDR1 reads SNHLY; CDR2 reads FYNNEI. The V and J ends lost 9 bases and 4 bases, in that order; junction bases with no gene match: 8. CDR3 size: 13 residues. CDR3 coding DNA: TGTGCCAGTAAGACAGGGACGCCCACTGAAGCTTTCTTT. The encoded protein is CASKTGTPTEAFF.

The rearrangement uses TRBV27 and TRBJ2-1; 11 bases are shared with TRBD1. Germline V gene data show CDR1 as MNHEY and CDR2 as SMNVEV (reference sequence). This CDR3 region has 14 residues. V trimming: 6 bases; J trimming: 4 bases; junction bases outside the gene matches: 2. This chain's CDR3 is CASSGTGGYNEQFF. CDR3 in DNA: TGTGCCAGCAGCGGGACAGGGGGGTACAATGAGCAGTTCTTC.

The V call is TRBV10-3, the J call TRBJ2-7, with 7 bases fitting TRBD1. V was pared by 5 bases and J by 2 bases, with 9 bases of the junction left unmatched. This CDR3 is 15 amino acids long. Per the germline V gene, CDR1 is ENHRY and CDR2 is SYGVKD. As DNA, the CDR3 is TGTGCCATCAGTCCCCCTACAGGGGTACCCTACGAGCAGTACGTC. Its protein product is CAISPPTGVPYEQYV.

V is TRBV9 and J is TRBJ2-1, with 10 bases lining up with TRBD2. There are 15 residues in the CDR3. The V segment lost 3 bases and the J segment 6 bases; nucleotides outside the gene matches: 6. In germline, CDR1 is SGDLS, CDR2 YYNGEE. CDR3 amino acids: CASSDSGRPGNEQFF. CDR3 nucleotides: TGTGCCAGCAGCGATAGCGGGAGGCCGGGCAATGAGCAGTTCTTC.

This chain links TRBV6-1 with TRBJ2-1; 10 bases match TRBD2. This CDR3 is 15 amino acids long. The J segment lost 10 bases and the V segment lost 3 bases, leaving 9 bases of the junction unmatched. Germline-derived CDR1 and CDR2 are MNHNS and SASEGT. The DNA for the CDR3 is TGTGCCAGCAGTGACCTTAGCGGGGGGTTTGACGAGCAGTTCTTC. Amino acids: CASSDLSGGFDEQFF.

The J gene is TRBJ2-3, the V gene TRBV6-1; D ambiguous. This CDR3 is built from 12 residues. CDR1 and CDR2 (germline): MNHNS, SASEGT. V shed 3 bases and J shed 14 bases, with 15 bases lying between them. The CDR3 DNA reads TGTGCCAGCAGTGATACTTGGGCTACGACGTATTTT. Protein: CASSDTWATTYF.

The rearrangement joins TRBV6-5 to TRBJ2-7; no clear D gene. Looked up from germline, CDR1 is MNHEY and CDR2 is SVGAGI. Trimming removed 0 bases from V and 0 bases from J, with 6 bases in between. The CDR3 consists of 14 residues. The CDR3 region has the DNA TGTGCCAGCAGTTACTCTTGGAGCTCCTACGAGCAGTACTTC. Protein sequence: CASSYSWSSYEQYF.

This sequence joins TRBV28 and TRBJ1-5, with 7 bases fitting TRBD1. The junction had 5 bases not matched to a gene; V was cut back by 8 bases and J by 7 bases. Germline-derived CDR1 and CDR2 are MDHEN and SYDVKM. The CDR3 spans 12 residues. The CDR3, as DNA: TGTGCCAGCGAGGGGGCGGACCAGCCCCAGCATTTT. Its translation: CASEGADQPQHF.

V usage is TRBV10-3 and J usage is TRBJ2-7, with a tentative D call TRBD1 (7 bases). Per germline, CDR1 ENHRY and CDR2 SYGVKD. This CDR3 is 15 amino acids long. V lost 6 bases, J lost 5 bases, and 20 bases lay in between. In nucleotides, the CDR3 is TGTGCCATCAGCGGGGGTACGACAGGGTTAAACGAGCAGTACGTC. It translates to CAISGGTTGLNEQYV.

This chain links TRBV15 with TRBJ1-1; TRBD1 agrees at 7 bases. CDR1 and CDR2 from the germline V gene are LNHNV and YYDKDF (reference sequence). The CDR3 covers 14 residues. The trim removed 2 bases at V and 7 bases at J, leaving 7 bases unmatched. DNA of the CDR3: TGTGCCACCAGCAGACAGGGGGTGAAGTTTGAAGCTTTCTTT. Translated, it gives CATSRQGVKFEAFF.

The table lists this clone with a few counts. The chain couples TRBV15 to TRBJ2-7, with 15 bases that match TRBD2. This CDR3 region has 19 residues. Germline values: CDR1 LNHNV, CDR2 YYDKDF (reference sequence). Losses at the gene ends were 0 bases for V and 5 bases for J; bases not matched to a gene: 11. The chain's CDR3 is CATSRDLPGTSGRFHEQYV. The CDR3 coding sequence is TGTGCCACCAGCAGAGATCTCCCGGGGACTAGCGGGAGGTTCCACGAGCAGTACGTC.

V usage is TRBV27 and J usage is TRBJ1-5; 7 bases line up with TRBD1. CDR3 size: 14 residues. Germline CDR1 is MNHEY and CDR2 is SMNVEV (reference sequence). V lost 2 bases to trimming and J lost 7 bases; unmatched junction nucleotides: 5. In DNA form, the CDR3 reads TGTGCCAGCAGTTTAAGAGGGGGCGGGCAGCCCCAGCATTTT. Translated: CASSLRGGGQPQHF.

This clone was observed a handful of times. The V gene is TRBV6-5, the J gene TRBJ2-5; no clear D. Germline V gives CDR1 MNHEY, CDR2 SVGAGI. The V and J ends lost 6 bases and 5 bases respectively, with 10 bases between them. This CDR3 spans 12 amino acids. The CDR3 DNA is TGTGCCAGCAGGAATCCGGAGGAGACCCAGTACTTC. Protein sequence: CASRNPEETQYF.

This clone turned up a few times. This chain joins TRBV2 and TRBJ1-5; maybe TRBD1 (5 bases). V lost 5 bases, J lost 6 bases, and 17 bases lay in between. The V gene's germline CDR1 is SNHLY and CDR2 FYNNEI. The length of the CDR3 is 15 residues. The DNA of the CDR3 is TGTGCCAGCAGTCCACAGACAGCGTCGGGTCAGCCCCAGCATTTT. It is translated as CASSPQTASGQPQHF.

This chain uses TRBV18 with TRBJ1-5; D call uncertain. Germline values: CDR1 KGHSH, CDR2 LQKENI. The V and J ends lost 1 base and 5 bases respectively, with 9 bases between them. The CDR3 has 14 amino acids. The CDR3 protein is CASSPLPGDQPQHF. The CDR3 bases are TGTGCCAGCTCACCACTTCCGGGAGATCAGCCCCAGCATTTT.

With respect to this clone: Mismatch with germline at one junction end may stem from a read error. The V gene is TRBV29-1, the J gene TRBJ1-1, with 7 bases fitting TRBD1. The germline V gene encodes CDR1 SQVTM and CDR2 ANQGSEA. The CDR3 contains 15 residues. CDR3 region: CSVEAPGQSNTETFF. CDR3 nucleotides: TGCAGCGTTGAAGCTCCGGGACAGTCGAACACTGAAACTTTCTTT.

The V and J genes are TRBV5-1 and TRBJ2-2; TRBD2 matches at 10 bases. The CDR3 covers 15 residues. From germline, CDR1 is SGHRS and CDR2 YFSETQ. V gave up 5 bases and J gave up 1 base; unmatched junction bases: 2. The CDR3 is CASRASGGNTGELFF. CDR3 DNA sequence: TGCGCCAGCAGGGCTAGCGGGGGGAACACCGGGGAGCTGTTTTTT.

This chain uses TRBV7-9 with TRBJ2-7, with 7 bases matching TRBD2. Germline values: CDR1 SEHNR, CDR2 FQNEAQ (reference sequence). The CDR3 is made up of 14 amino acids. Trimming took 2 bases from V and 5 from J; bases not matched to a gene: 6. The CDR3: CASSLLAEKDEQYV. CDR3 bases: TGTGCCAGCAGCTTACTAGCGGAAAAGGACGAGCAGTACGTC.

The rearrangement joins TRBV28 to TRBJ2-1; D possibly corresponds to TRBD2 (5 bases). From germline, CDR1 is MDHEN and CDR2 SYDVKM. Trimming removed 5 bases at V and 8 bases at J, with 10 bases between. The CDR3 has 12 amino acids. The CDR3 reads CASSPEGYEQFF. The CDR3 DNA follows: TGTGCCAGCAGTCCCGAGGGTTATGAGCAGTTCTTC.